This TCR beta chain was observed in a study of T cells in Graves' hyperthyroidism and ophthalmopathy. Study conclusions and caveats: Using 13 V-J features, a model discriminated ophthalmopathy from stable hyperthyroidism.

Germline V gives CDR1 SNHLY, CDR2 FYNNEI. CDR3 length equals 15 residues. V lost 4 bases to trimming and J lost 9 bases; unmatched junction nucleotides: 11. It was RNA transcripts that yielded the amplified TCR beta CDR3 regions. TCR CDR3 regions were first amplified by RT-PCR with HTBI primers. Each CDR3 protein is one row after TCRdb ran MiXCR on the multiplex PCR reads. The sample includes 200,000 to 250,000 distinct CDR3 sequences, roughly 15% of them seen just once. This clonotype has at least ten counts. Antigen specificity is unknown. The sequencing sample was made of blood. The source of this sequence is a man aged 45-65 years with Graves' hyperthyroidism. The rearrangement links TRBV2 to TRBJ2-1; the match to TRBD2 covers 8 bases. The CDR3, as DNA: TGTGCCAGCAGTGGGTCCCCCGCGGGAGGAATTGAGCAGTTCTTC. Translating gives CASSGSPAGGIEQFF.